This TCR beta chain was sequenced for a study of cytomegalovirus exposure and HLA in healthy donors. General study points: Owing to their indistinguishability, certain V segments, notably TRBV6-2 and TRBV6-3, were excluded. Usually a TCR sequence was rare, but some public TCRs were found in many donors.

The germline CDR1 and CDR2 sequences are MDHEN and SYDVKM. Trimming cost V 7 bases and J 2 bases, with 14 bases left between them. The CDR3 sequence is 14 residues long. PCR amplification relied on 60 Vbeta primers (plus 13 Jbeta primers). As handled by the study authors: Later reanalysis found 75 million to 95 million unique TCR beta chains, some 10 million of them shared. TCRdb keeps only in-frame clones here, not all; method: immunoSEQ multiplex PCR. V and J calls and clone size are those listed in that table; D and trimming were worked out from the DNA. The repertoire includes about 170,000 clones, roughly four fifths of them detected once, and just over 2% sits in the top ten. Remarks on this clone: The antigen is unknown.

This receptor was taken from a woman aged 30 to 39 in good health and CMV-seropositive. Sequences were obtained from PBMCs. The chain combines TRBV28 with TRBJ2-5; D perhaps matches TRBD1 (6 bases). CDR3 bases: TGTGCCAGCATTATACAGGGTGGTCAAGAGACCCAGTACTTC. Its translation: CASIIQGGQETQYF.